The 32 T cell receptor beta chains reported below all come from one sample, sequenced in a study of blood T cells in healthy people across ages. Primers used in a second PCR of roughly 7 to 12 cycles were a sample-barcoded 5' primer and a J-beta primer mix. TCRdb re-derived calls from the 5' RACE reads in MiXCR, one entry per CDR3 protein. The sample shows some 920,000 distinct CDR3 sequences, around 54% of them seen only once. Material: blood. Receptors originate from an older woman in good health.

The rearrangement joins TRBV12-3 or TRBV12-4 to TRBJ2-1; 11 bases map to TRBD1. The length of the CDR3 is 16 residues. Unmatched junction bases numbered 6, after V lost 4 bases and J lost 4 bases. CDR3 amino acids: CASSSSGTGGYNEQFF. The CDR3 DNA reads as TGTGCCAGCAGTTCGTCCGGGACAGGGGGTTACAATGAGCAGTTCTTC.

The chain couples TRBV5-5 to TRBJ1-2, with a weak D call TRBD1 (6 bases). V dropped 4 bases and J dropped 2 bases, with 15 bases sitting between them. CDR3 size: 15 residues. CDR1 and CDR2 from the germline V gene are SGHKS and YYEKEE (reference sequence). DNA of the CDR3: TGTGCCAGCAGCCGCTCAGGGGCCATGAACTATGGCTACACCTTC. Translating it yields CASSRSGAMNYGYTF.

As for this clonotype: At one end the junction does not follow the germline gene, possibly because of a read error. The V gene is TRBV28, the J gene TRBJ2-1, with D perhaps assigned TRBD1 or TRBD2 (5 bases each). The germline gives CDR1 MDHEN, CDR2 SYDVKM. The CDR3 length is 16 residues. The CDR3 is CASRSDSDGAYNGQFF. The CDR3 region has the DNA TGTGCCAGCAGGTCAGACTCGGACGGGGCCTACAATGGGCAGTTCTTC.

The gene calls are TRBV7-2 and TRBJ2-1; the D gene is possibly TRBD1 (8 bases). The J call is uncertain, as TRBJ2-7 better fits the DNA end. CDR1 SGHTA and CDR2 FQGNSA come from the germline V gene. The CDR3 has 13 residues. CDR3 in DNA: TGTGCCAGCAGACAGGGGGGGTTGTACGAGCAGTACTTC. This codes for CASRQGGLYEQYF.

In its sample, this clonotype was seen a few times. The chain joins TRBV7-9 to TRBJ2-7, with D possibly being TRBD2 (6 bases). This CDR3 is built from 13 residues. Between the trimmed V and J ends, which lost 5 bases and 7 bases, there was a span of 15 bases. Germline V gives CDR1 SEHNR, CDR2 FQNEAQ (reference sequence). This chain's CDR3 is CASSVDTGGEQYF. CDR3 DNA: TGTGCCAGCAGCGTAGACACCGGAGGGGAGCAGTACTTC.

The V and J genes are TRBV2 and TRBJ2-1, with D maybe TRBD2 (5 bases). Germline V gene sequence: CDR1 SNHLY, CDR2 FYNNEI. The CDR3 runs to 13 residues. Trimming stripped 3 bases from V and 8 bases from J, with 11 bases between. The CDR3 DNA follows: TGTGCCAGCAGTGACGGCGTCGGGGATGAGCAGTTCTTC. This codes for CASSDGVGDEQFF.

This clonotype was seen just once. The V gene is TRBV29-1, the J gene TRBJ2-3, with D tentatively TRBD2 (6 bases). The CDR3 covers 13 residues. V was shortened by 7 bases and J by 0 bases, with 11 bases between the two germline ends. Looked up from germline, CDR1 is SQVTM and CDR2 is ANQGSEA. As DNA, the CDR3 is TGCAGCGCTACTGGGGGGAGCACAGATACGCAGTATTTT. Its protein is CSATGGSTDTQYF.

The chain joins TRBV5-1 to TRBJ1-1; 9 bases fit TRBD1. The V gene end was trimmed by 2 bases and the J gene end by 4 bases; junction bases not matched to a gene: 6. Germline assignment: CDR1 SGHRS and CDR2 YFSETQ. This CDR3 has 15 residues. CDR3 sequence: CASSFSGTGPTEAFF. DNA for the CDR3: TGCGCCAGCAGCTTTTCCGGGACAGGGCCCACTGAAGCTTTCTTT. Together with reference TRBV5-1 and TRBJ1-1, the CDR3 gives the full variable domain: KAGVTQTPRYLIKTRGQQVTLSCSPISGHRSVSWYQQTPGQGLQFLFEYFSETQRNKGNFPGRFSGRQFSNSRSEMNVSTLELGDSALYLCASSFSGTGPTEAFFGQGTRLTVV.

The chain joins TRBV6-5 to TRBJ2-7; D gene uncertain. The CDR3 sequence is 15 residues long. V dropped 2 bases and J dropped 6 bases, with 17 bases sitting between them. Germline V CDR1 and CDR2: MNHEY, SVGAGI. Here the CDR3 reads CASSYKRPRLGEQYF. CDR3 DNA sequence: TGTGCCAGCAGTTACAAGAGACCGAGGCTAGGCGAGCAGTACTTC.

This clonotype was detected a few times. The CDR3 loop is CASSEGQGISYEQYF. The CDR3, as DNA: TGTGCCAGCAGCGAGGGACAGGGGATCTCCTACGAGCAGTACTTC. This chain joins TRBV7-2 and TRBJ2-7; 10 nucleotides agree with TRBD1. Looked up from germline, CDR1 is SGHTA and CDR2 is FQGNSA. With 5 bases clipped from V and 0 bases from J, the junction kept 4 bases outside the gene matches. CDR3 length: 15 amino acids.

The chain has TRBV7-2 and TRBJ2-1; 9 nucleotides line up with TRBD1. This CDR3 is 16 amino acids long. Unmatched junction bases numbered 10, after V lost 1 base and J lost 9 bases. Germline V gene data show CDR1 as SGHTA and CDR2 as FQGNSA. CDR3 residues: CASSLDGTGRSFEQFF. The CDR3 nucleotides are TGTGCCAGCAGCTTAGACGGGACAGGGCGATCCTTTGAGCAGTTCTTC.

V usage is TRBV5-1 and J usage is TRBJ2-5; the match to TRBD1 covers 9 bases. V lost 5 bases to trimming and J lost 1 base; unmatched junction nucleotides: 3. The CDR3 is 14 amino acids. Germline V lookup: CDR1 SGHRS, CDR2 YFSETQ. CDR3 nucleotides: TGCGCCAGCAGAACAGGGGGCTTCCAAGAGACCCAGTACTTC. This encodes CASRTGGFQETQYF.

The chain combines TRBV29-1 with TRBJ2-2, with 7 bases matching TRBD1. There are 15 residues in the CDR3. V shed 8 bases, J shed 4 bases, and the junction held 13 bases outside the gene matches. Germline V gene data show CDR1 as SQVTM and CDR2 as ANQGSEA. The CDR3 reads CSISWGTDLTGELFF. The DNA for the CDR3 is TGCAGCATCTCCTGGGGGACAGATCTCACCGGGGAGCTGTTTTTT.

The rearrangement uses TRBV6-6 and TRBJ2-5; tentatively, D is TRBD1 or TRBD2 (5 bases each). The CDR3 runs to 12 residues. Trimming removed 4 bases from V and 10 bases from J, with 13 bases in between. Germline V gives CDR1 MNHNY, CDR2 SVGAGI (reference sequence). CDR3 in amino acids: CASSSGPGHQYF. CDR3 bases: TGTGCCAGCAGTTCAGGACCGGGGCACCAGTACTTC.

This chain uses TRBV18 with TRBJ2-3, with D perhaps matching TRBD2 (5 bases). Per germline, CDR1 KGHSH and CDR2 LQKENI. Trimming removed 2 bases from V and 2 bases from J, with 14 bases in between. This CDR3 is built from 16 residues. This CDR3 is CASSPGAAINTDTQYF. CDR3 sequence (DNA): TGTGCCAGCTCACCAGGAGCGGCTATTAACACAGATACGCAGTATTTT.

This clonotype was observed a few times. V and J are TRBV20-1 and TRBJ1-4; the D is unclear. The V end lost 5 bases, the J end lost 8 bases, and 15 bases lay between the germline ends. In germline, CDR1 is DFQATT, CDR2 SNEGSKA (reference sequence). The CDR3 is 13 amino acids. DNA of the CDR3: TGCAGTGCTTACGACCCGAATGGCGAAAAACTGTTTTTT. Amino acid sequence: CSAYDPNGEKLFF.

The rearrangement joins TRBV5-1 to TRBJ2-2; D not certain. The germline CDR1 and CDR2 sequences are SGHRS and YFSETQ. V was trimmed by 0 bases and J by 4 bases, leaving 13 bases between them. CDR3 size: 16 residues. The CDR3 DNA sequence: TGCGCCAGCAGCTTGGCGACAACCCGCGGCACCGGGGAGCTGTTTTTT. Translating gives CASSLATTRGTGELFF.

The rearrangement links TRBV6-5 to TRBJ2-7; 9 nucleotides align to TRBD1. The J call may not be correct, given that the DNA end is closer to TRBJ2-5. The CDR3 contains 14 residues. Germline V gene sequence: CDR1 MNHEY, CDR2 SVGAGI. Here the CDR3 reads CASRRHRGRETQYF. As DNA, the CDR3 is TGTGCCAGCAGACGCCACAGGGGGCGGGAGACCCAGTACTTC.

This chain connects TRBV28 to TRBJ2-7; 7 bases fit TRBD2. This CDR3 has 16 residues. Germline V gene data show CDR1 as MDHEN and CDR2 as SYDVKM. After removal of 4 bases from V and 7 bases from J, the junction contained 16 bases not matched to a gene. The CDR3 coding sequence is TGTGCCAGCAGTTATACCCTTAGGGAGGGAGGGAAAGAGCAGTACTTC. Protein sequence: CASSYTLREGGKEQYF.

In its sample, this clonotype was seen a few times. The J gene is TRBJ2-3, the V gene TRBV4-2; D is ambiguous. This CDR3 contains 14 residues. Trimming pared 1 base from V and 6 bases from J, leaving 11 bases between. Germline CDR1 and CDR2: LGHNA and YNFKEQ. The CDR3 DNA sequence: TGTGCCAGCAGCCAAGTTTTTGTCGGCGATACGCAGTATTTT. Residues: CASSQVFVGDTQYF.

Remarks on this clonotype: The junction differs from germline at one of its ends, possibly a read error. The chain combines TRBV7-2 with TRBJ1-2; unclear D gene. The V gene's germline CDR1 is SGHTA and CDR2 FQGNSA. The CDR3 is 17 residues long. The CDR3 DNA follows: TGTGCCCGCAGCTCCCTCGGGATCCAATCTGCTAACTATGGCTACACCTTC. It translates to CARSSLGIQSANYGYTF.

In this sample, this clonotype turned up a few times. The chain is built from TRBV6-2 or TRBV6-3 and TRBJ2-7, with 7 bases fitting TRBD1. Germline trimming cut 5 bases from V and 2 bases from J; bases unmatched to any gene: 9. The CDR3 runs 15 residues. Looked up from germline, CDR1 is MNHEY and CDR2 is SVGEGT. The chain's CDR3 is CASSDRQGRTYEQYF. CDR3 bases: TGTGCCAGCAGTGACAGACAGGGTCGTACCTACGAGCAGTACTTC.

V and J are TRBV9 and TRBJ2-5, with D perhaps TRBD1 (6 bases). Germline lookup yields CDR1 SGDLS and CDR2 YYNGEE. The CDR3 contains 14 residues. The V and J ends lost 0 bases and 11 bases respectively, with 17 bases between them. The CDR3 DNA sequence: TGTGCCAGCAGCGTAGATCCAGGGGATAGTGAGCAGTACTTC. It encodes CASSVDPGDSEQYF. The entire variable domain, with the rest obtained from reference TRBV9 and TRBJ2-5, is as follows: DSGVTQTPKHLITATGQRVTLRCSPRSGDLSVYWYQQSLDQGLQFLIQYYNGEERAKGNILERFSAQQFPDLHSELNLSSLELGDSALYFCASSVDPGDSEQYFGPGTRLLVL.

This chain connects TRBV27 to TRBJ2-3; no definite D call. The CDR3 runs to 14 residues. Per germline, CDR1 MNHEY and CDR2 SMNVEV (reference sequence). Trimming took off 6 bases at V and 2 bases at J, with 12 bases between the two ends. This chain's CDR3 is CASRVGRTTDTQYF. The CDR3 nucleotides read TGTGCCAGCAGGGTCGGACGGACCACAGATACGCAGTATTTT.

This clonotype was seen only a few times. V and J are TRBV6-6 and TRBJ2-7; possibly TRBD2 for D (6 bases). Germline CDR1 and CDR2: MNHNY and SVGAGI (reference sequence). The V end lost 6 bases, the J end lost 2 bases, and 17 bases lay between the germline ends. This CDR3 contains 15 residues. In DNA, the CDR3 is TGTGCCAGCAGACCGGCCGGGAGCCATCCCTACGAGCAGTACTTC. This encodes CASRPAGSHPYEQYF.

There are many counts of this clonotype. The rearrangement links TRBV12-3 or TRBV12-4 to TRBJ2-5, with D unresolved. There are 12 residues in the CDR3. V lost 11 bases and J 3 bases, leaving 13 bases between the germline ends. The CDR3 loop is CARKGYKETQYF. CDR3 DNA sequence: TGTGCCCGGAAAGGTTACAAAGAGACCCAGTACTTC.

V gene TRBV6-2 or TRBV6-3 combines with J gene TRBJ2-7, with D perhaps TRBD1 or TRBD2 (6 bases each). CDR3 length: 15 residues. From germline, CDR1 is MNHEY and CDR2 SVGEGT. Trimming took off 2 bases at V and 2 bases at J, with 13 bases between the two ends. The chain's CDR3 is CASSYPTGRPYEQYF. CDR3 nucleotide sequence: TGTGCCAGCAGTTACCCCACAGGGAGGCCCTACGAGCAGTACTTC.

The V gene is TRBV5-1, the J gene TRBJ2-1, with 10 bases lining up with TRBD2. Germline-derived CDR1 and CDR2 are SGHRS and YFSETQ. Unmatched junction bases numbered 7, after V lost 3 bases and J lost 10 bases. The CDR3 has 14 residues. The CDR3 region has the DNA TGCGCCAGCAGCTACGGGACTAGCGTCAAAGAGCAGTTCTTC. Translation: CASSYGTSVKEQFF. The full variable domain, in which reference TRBV5-1 and TRBJ2-1 provide the parts outside the CDR3, is KAGVTQTPRYLIKTRGQQVTLSCSPISGHRSVSWYQQTPGQGLQFLFEYFSETQRNKGNFPGRFSGRQFSNSRSEMNVSTLELGDSALYLCASSYGTSVKEQFFGPGTRLTVL.

The gene calls are TRBV7-8 and TRBJ2-3, with 7 nucleotides matching TRBD2. The CDR3 sequence is 15 residues long. Germline V lookup: CDR1 SGHVS, CDR2 FQNEAQ. After removal of 2 bases from V and 7 bases from J, the junction contained 9 bases not matched to a gene. CDR3 sequence reads: CASSLSAGTFNTQYF. The CDR3 region has the DNA TGTGCCAGCAGCTTATCAGCGGGGACGTTTAATACGCAGTATTTT.

This clonotype was seen a handful of times. The chain employs TRBV27 and TRBJ2-1; 14 bases map to TRBD2. V was pared by 5 bases and J by 7 bases, with 4 bases of the junction left unmatched. This CDR3 has 15 amino acids. Germline assignment: CDR1 MNHEY and CDR2 SMNVEV (reference sequence). CDR3 nucleotide sequence: TGTGCCAGCAGTCATGGGACTAGCGGGAGTAATGAGCAGTTCTTC. This gives the protein CASSHGTSGSNEQFF.

The DNA of the CDR3 is TGTGCCAGCAGCCAAGCGGGACAGGGACACTATGGCTACACCTTC. Protein: CASSQAGQGHYGYTF. The chain uses TRBV4-2 and TRBJ1-2, with 9 bases that match TRBD1. The germline gives CDR1 LGHNA, CDR2 YNFKEQ. The V gene end was trimmed by 1 base and the J gene end by 3 bases; junction bases not matched to a gene: 3. The CDR3 consists of 15 residues.

Details on this clonotype: A much more abundant neighbour one base away suggests this may be a read error. The rearrangement joins TRBV6-5 to TRBJ2-5; 8 bases line up with TRBD2. Trimming took 6 bases from V and 11 from J; bases not matched to a gene: 17. This CDR3 has 15 amino acids. In germline, CDR1 is MNHEY, CDR2 SVGAGI. The CDR3 bases are TGTGCCAGCAGAGAAACTAGCGGAAGTGGATCCGATCAGTACTTC. Translating it yields CASRETSGSGSDQYF.